This T cell receptor (beta chain) appears in the sequencing data of a study of monozygotic twins with inflammatory bowel disease. Findings and limits, study-wide: IBD patients, compared with healthy twins, shared fewer clonotypes with others (especially with disease activity).

A note on this clonotype: Its matching antigen is unknown.

TCRdb derives one entry per CDR3 protein from the 5' RACE reads, leaving out DNA. This sample's clone table lists over 110,000 distinct CDR3 sequences. The CDR3 runs 16 residues. The germline CDR1 and CDR2 sequences are MNHEY and SVGAGI. This clonotype originated in a human donor with ulcerative colitis or Crohn's disease, or a healthy co-twin of an affected twin (not recorded which). Material for sequencing was blood. This sequence joins TRBV6-5 and TRBJ2-2. This CDR3 reads CASSYSAYENTGELFF.